The T cell receptor beta chain under discussion was sequenced for a study of blood T cell repertoires in COVID-19. Only in-frame clones appear in the TCRdb table, and some are missing; sequencing was by immunoSEQ multiplex PCR. The repertoire consists of 150,000 to 200,000 clones, with approximately 80% occurring once and the leading ten covering over 10%. V lost 2 bases to trimming and J lost 2 bases, with 8 bases between them. CDR3 length: 14 amino acids. Germline CDR1 reads SNHLY; CDR2 reads FYNNEI. The clonotype comes from a woman in her fifties or sixties who had recovered from COVID-19. The chain employs TRBV2 and TRBJ2-3, with D possibly being TRBD1 (5 bases). Specimen: PBMCs or T cells enriched from blood (not recorded which). The CDR3 sequence is CASSEQGYTDTQYF. The CDR3 coding sequence is TGTGCCAGCAGTGAACAGGGATACACAGATACGCAGTATTTT.